A single sample is the source of the 26 T cell receptor beta chains below, sequenced in a study of Ad26.COV2.S vaccination and SARS-CoV-2 variants. Sequencing was performed with immunoSEQ multiplex PCR; in TCRdb, only in-frame clones are kept and a portion is missing. The sample contains 400,000 to 450,000 clones, around 90% of which appear only once. The treatment is: roughly 19 received Ad26.COV2.S at low or high dose, single or two shots; about 5 received placebo; per-sample allocation not given. The samples were gathered on day 63 after the first injection of vaccine or placebo. The input for sequencing was peripheral blood, taken in a trial of Ad26.COV2.S vaccine versus placebo. These TCRs come from a person aged 18 to 59 who received the Ad26.COV2.S COVID-19 vaccine or a placebo.

This clone was detected once. The chain is built from TRBV25-1 and TRBJ2-7; the D gene could be TRBD1 or TRBD2 (5 bases each). Trimming took off 3 bases at V and 4 bases at J, with 22 bases between the two ends. The CDR3 sequence is 17 residues long. CDR1 and CDR2 (germline): MGHDK, SYGVNS. CDR3 sequence reads: CASSDIGDGTKVYEQYF. The CDR3 DNA sequence: TGTGCCAGCAGTGATATTGGGGACGGAACTAAAGTATACGAGCAGTACTTC.

J is TRBJ2-4 and V is TRBV7-5; the table's D call, TRBD2, has no DNA check behind it. TRBV7-5 has pseudogene status. This CDR3 is 14 amino acids long. DNA for the CDR3: TGTGTCAGACCAAAGACTAGCGGATATAACATTCAGTACTTC. It translates to CVRPKTSGYNIQYF.

The chain is built from TRBV4-2 and TRBJ1-4, with no clear D. Trimming removed 0 bases from V and 8 bases from J, with 13 bases in between. The CDR3 totals 15 residues. Germline CDR1 reads LGHNA; CDR2 reads YNFKEQ. CDR3 DNA sequence: TGTGCCAGCAGCCAAGATGGAGGACCTAGGGAAAAACTGTTTTTT. Protein: CASSQDGGPREKLFF.

The chain joins TRBV6-2 or TRBV6-3 to TRBJ2-7; tentative D call: TRBD1 (6 bases). CDR1 and CDR2 (germline): MNHEY, SVGEGT. The CDR3 length is 14 residues. Trimming left V 2 bases short and J 2 bases short, with 10 bases between. DNA of the CDR3: TGTGCCAGCAGTTACACACAGGGACCCTACGAGCAGTACTTC. It yields the protein CASSYTQGPYEQYF.

The gene calls are TRBV5-6 and TRBJ1-1, with D hard to call. The V gene lost 1 base and the J gene lost 1 base, with 14 bases spanning the gap. The CDR3 loop spans 16 amino acids. Germline V gives CDR1 SGHDT, CDR2 YYEEEE. CDR3 residues: CASSLKEDPSNTEAFF. CDR3 sequence (DNA): TGTGCCAGCAGCTTGAAGGAAGATCCTTCGAACACTGAAGCTTTCTTT.

This rearrangement joins TRBV28 to TRBJ2-3; D might be TRBD2 (6 bases). Germline V gene data show CDR1 as MDHEN and CDR2 as SYDVKM. Trimming shortened V by 6 bases and J by 9 bases, and 16 bases separated the two germline ends. The CDR3 spans 13 residues. The CDR3 protein is CASSLPGDFTQYF. The CDR3 DNA is TGTGCCAGCAGCCTTCCGGGGGACTTCACGCAGTATTTT.

The chain has TRBV4-3 and TRBJ2-6; tentative D call: TRBD1 (5 bases). CDR1 LGHNA and CDR2 YSLEER come from the germline V gene. There are 18 residues in the CDR3. Trimming pared 0 bases from V and 1 base from J, leaving 13 bases between. CDR3 DNA sequence: TGCGCCAGCAGCCAAGATCGGGCCAGGGTATCTGGGGCCAACGTCCTGACTTTC. Protein product: CASSQDRARVSGANVLTF.

The chain links TRBV30 to TRBJ2-7, with 9 bases fitting TRBD2. The CDR3 has 14 residues. With V trimmed by 0 bases and J by 2 bases, 2 bases remained unmatched. CDR1 is GTSNPN, CDR2 SVGIG, per germline (reference sequence). The CDR3 spells CAWSVLAGPYEQYF. DNA of the CDR3: TGTGCCTGGAGTGTACTAGCGGGCCCCTACGAGCAGTACTTC. The whole variable domain, remainder taken from reference TRBV30 and TRBJ2-7, is SQTIHQWPATLVQPVGSPLSLECTVEGTSNPNLYWYRQAAGRGLQLLFYSVGIGQISSEVPQNLSASRPQDRQFILSSKKLLLSDSGFYLCAWSVLAGPYEQYFGPGTRLTVT.

J is TRBJ2-7 and V is TRBV7-2, with 8 bases that match TRBD2. Trimming removed 4 bases from V and 2 bases from J; junction bases left unmatched: 4. Looked up from germline, CDR1 is SGHTA and CDR2 is FQGNSA. The CDR3 is 14 amino acids. CDR3 loop: CASSSPGGAYEQYF. For the CDR3, the DNA is TGTGCCAGCAGCTCCCCCGGGGGGGCCTACGAGCAGTACTTC.

This sequence joins TRBV7-2 and TRBJ1-2; weak D call: TRBD1 (6 bases). This CDR3 contains 15 residues. Germline V gene lookup returns CDR1 SGHTA and CDR2 FQGNSA. V gave up 5 bases and J gave up 3 bases, with 16 bases separating them. The CDR3, as DNA: TGTGCCAGCAGCAAACAAACAGGGTTGGACTATGGCTACACCTTC. This encodes CASSKQTGLDYGYTF.

The V call is TRBV30, the J call TRBJ1-3; 7 nucleotides agree with TRBD1. CDR1 GTSNPN and CDR2 SVGIG come from the germline V gene (reference sequence). J lost 0 bases, V lost 3 bases, and 2 bases had no gene match. CDR3 length: 14 residues. CDR3 sequence reads: CAWRDRNSGNTIYF. DNA for the CDR3: TGTGCCTGGAGGGACAGGAACTCTGGAAACACCATATATTTT.

V is TRBV18 and J is TRBJ1-2; D unresolved. This CDR3 spans 15 amino acids. Trimming stripped 1 base from V and 4 bases from J, with 13 bases between. Looked up from germline, CDR1 is KGHSH and CDR2 is LQKENI. CDR3 nucleotide sequence: TGTGCCAGCTCACCACTCGGGTCGGTGGGCTATGGCTACACCTTC. It specifies CASSPLGSVGYGYTF.

V gene TRBV11-1 combines with J gene TRBJ1-1; unclear D gene. The CDR3 extends over 12 amino acids. Germline CDR1 and CDR2: SGHAT and FQDESV (reference sequence). The V end was cut by 5 bases, the J end by 10 bases, with 14 bases between. CDR3 loop: CASSPTVIPAFF. DNA of the CDR3: TGTGCCAGCAGCCCCACAGTGATCCCAGCTTTCTTT.

This rearrangement joins TRBV15 to TRBJ1-3; 7 positions agree with TRBD1. The germline gives CDR1 LNHNV, CDR2 YYDKDF (reference sequence). This CDR3 comprises 16 residues. Trimming removed 4 bases from V and 2 bases from J; junction bases left unmatched: 8. Written as DNA, the CDR3 is TGTGCCACCAGCATCACGACAGGGAGAACTGGAAACACCATATATTTT. Protein product: CATSITTGRTGNTIYF.

This clone was observed a few times. This rearrangement joins TRBV10-3 to TRBJ1-2; D possibly corresponds to TRBD1 (6 bases). Deletions cut 9 bases from V and 6 bases from J, with 14 bases between. Germline CDR1 ENHRY, CDR2 SYGVKD. CDR3 length: 12 residues. Here the CDR3 reads CAIDTGRDGYTF. The CDR3 DNA sequence: TGTGCCATTGATACAGGGAGGGATGGCTACACCTTC.

This clone appeared a single time. The CDR3 nucleotides read TGTGCCAGCAGCACGCTAGGGTTCGGCACAGATACGCAGTATTTT. This sequence encodes CASSTLGFGTDTQYF. The V call is TRBV6-2 or TRBV6-3, the J call TRBJ2-3; D is unclear. The germline V gene has CDR1 MNHEY and CDR2 SVGEGT. The CDR3 spans 15 residues. The V end was cut by 6 bases, the J end by 1 base, with 14 bases between.

This clone was seen only a few times. The chain carries TRBV6-5 and TRBJ2-1, with 14 bases that match TRBD2. The V and J ends lost 7 bases and 8 bases, in that order; junction bases with no gene match: 7. Germline lookup yields CDR1 MNHEY and CDR2 SVGAGI. The CDR3 consists of 15 residues. CDR3 nucleotide sequence: TGTGCCAGCACCGGGACTAGCGGGAGTTCCGATGAGCAGTTCTTC. It yields the protein CASTGTSGSSDEQFF.

This chain connects TRBV10-3 to TRBJ2-3, with unresolved D. The CDR3 loop spans 11 amino acids. V was cut by 6 bases and J by 2 bases, with 3 bases left in between. Germline V CDR1 and CDR2: ENHRY, SYGVKD. CDR3 DNA sequence: TGTGCCATCAGCAACACAGATACGCAGTATTTT. It yields the protein CAISNTDTQYF.

V gene TRBV6-6 combines with J gene TRBJ2-3, with a possible D match to TRBD1 (6 bases). The CDR3 extends over 14 amino acids. The V gene lost 2 bases and the J gene lost 3 bases, with 9 bases spanning the gap. Germline CDR1 and CDR2: MNHNY and SVGAGI (reference sequence). Here the CDR3 reads CASSYARGTDTQYF. In DNA form, the CDR3 reads TGTGCCAGCAGTTACGCCAGGGGAACAGATACGCAGTATTTT.

The chain links TRBV25-1 to TRBJ1-1; 10 nucleotides agree with TRBD1. Unmatched junction bases numbered 5, after V lost 6 bases and J lost 1 base. Germline assignment: CDR1 MGHDK and CDR2 SYGVNS. The CDR3 totals 15 residues. The CDR3 region is CASSVRQGANTEAFF. CDR3 coding DNA: TGTGCCAGCAGCGTAAGACAGGGGGCGAACACTGAAGCTTTCTTT.

The V gene is TRBV5-4, the J gene TRBJ2-1; 10 positions agree with TRBD2. Germline V gene sequence: CDR1 SGHNT, CDR2 YYREEE (reference sequence). CDR3 length: 14 residues. J lost 7 bases, V lost 2 bases, and 3 bases had no gene match. The CDR3 here is CASSFLAGANEQFF. Written as DNA, the CDR3 is TGTGCCAGCAGCTTTCTAGCGGGAGCGAATGAGCAGTTCTTC.

This clone was detected only a few times. This chain links TRBV6-2 or TRBV6-3 with TRBJ1-3, with 8 bases identical to TRBD1. The trim removed 6 bases at V and 2 bases at J, leaving 9 bases unmatched. Germline V CDR1 and CDR2: MNHEY, SVGEGT. The CDR3 totals 16 residues. The CDR3 protein is CASSPSRDRPGNTIYF. DNA for the CDR3: TGTGCCAGCAGCCCATCAAGGGACAGGCCTGGAAACACCATATATTTT.

This chain connects TRBV5-5 to TRBJ1-1; TRBD1 is a possible D gene (5 bases). V was pared by 0 bases and J by 10 bases, with 13 bases between. The germline gives CDR1 SGHKS, CDR2 YYEKEE (reference sequence). This CDR3 contains 13 residues. The CDR3 nucleotides read TGTGCCAGCAGCTTGGCCGGGACCGAAACAGCTTTCTTT. Encoded protein: CASSLAGTETAFF.

The chain employs TRBV19 and TRBJ1-5; a weak D match, TRBD1 (5 bases). Germline V gene sequence: CDR1 LNHDA, CDR2 SQIVND (reference sequence). Trimming shortened V by 6 bases and J by 4 bases, and 10 bases separated the two germline ends. The CDR3 has 13 amino acids. CDR3 sequence reads: CASSATVNQPQHF. CDR3 nucleotide sequence: TGTGCCAGTAGCGCGACAGTTAATCAGCCCCAGCATTTT.

This clone was recorded only once. The genes are TRBV27 and TRBJ2-3, with 7 bases fitting TRBD2. Trimming cost V 4 bases and J 3 bases; bases outside gene matches: 7. The germline V gene has CDR1 MNHEY and CDR2 SMNVEV (reference sequence). The CDR3 runs 15 residues. CDR3 in amino acids: CASSSRLAATDTQYF. The CDR3 bases are TGTGCCAGCAGTTCTAGGCTAGCGGCAACAGATACGCAGTATTTT.

This clone was detected only once. CDR3 DNA: TGTGCCAGCAGCTTGGTAAACAGGCTGAACACTGAAGCTTTCTTT. This sequence encodes CASSLVNRLNTEAFF. This chain uses TRBV5-6 with TRBJ1-1, with a possible D match to TRBD1 (5 bases). CDR3 size: 15 residues. V lost 0 bases to trimming and J lost 0 bases, with 9 bases between them. Germline values: CDR1 SGHDT, CDR2 YYEEEE. The full variable domain, its missing parts supplied by reference TRBV5-6 and TRBJ1-1, is DAGVTQSPTHLIKTRGQQVTLRCSPKSGHDTVSWYQQALGQGPQFIFQYYEEEERQRGNFPDRFSGHQFPNYSSELNVNALLLGDSALYLCASSLVNRLNTEAFFGQGTRLTVV.